The present T cell receptor (beta chain) was sequenced within a study of CD8+ T cells in alopecia areata. About the study: The share of scalp area affected provided the severity score for treated patients.

Turning to this clone: The antigen remains undetermined.

Study-level findings and limits: The study found higher clonality in lesional than normal scalp, especially in alopecia totalis/universalis. Because one nonresponder was included, the link of baseline CD8+ expansion to response is considered uncertain. Persistence in scalp and blood during tofacitinib was observed for many expanded lesional clones.

Treatment of the sample: oral pan-JAK inhibitor, 5-10 mg twice daily. V was pared by 4 bases and J by 2 bases, with 14 bases between. Germline V gene sequence: CDR1 SQVTM, CDR2 ANQGSEA. CDR3 length: 14 residues. Extraction and reverse transcription of RNA yielded cDNA as the sequencing template. TCRdb's table, derived via immunoSEQ multiplex PCR, lists solely in-frame clones and lacks some. Of 150,000 to 200,000 clones in the sample, less than 80% were seen once. The chain combines TRBV29-1 with TRBJ1-2, with D tentatively TRBD1 (6 bases). The material sequenced was CD4+ T cells sorted from blood, taken at week 24, from a patient treated with tofacitinib. This receptor was obtained from a human donor with alopecia areata. The CDR3 loop reads CSVVPTGTNYGYTF. The CDR3, as DNA: TGCAGCGTTGTTCCCACAGGGACAAACTATGGCTACACCTTC.